Listed below are T cell receptor beta chains from one sample, sequenced in a study of beta chain features in type 1 diabetes. Libraries were prepared by immunoSEQ multiplex PCR; TCRdb keeps only in-frame clonotypes and omits some of them. The sample holds more than 25,000 clones, roughly half seen once. The sample comprised stem cell memory CD4+ T cells from blood. These receptors all stem from a man between 25 and 39 years old with type 1 diabetes. Each CDR3 is given with its conserved first and last residue. The D gene is left open where the match is weak. The size field is filled for only some rows; it gives once, few, many or a size class.

j_gene,abundance,v_gene,d_gene,CDR3nt,CDR3aa
TRBJ2-7,-,TRBV6-5,TRBD1,TGTGCCAGCAGTTACCAGGGGGCTTCCTACGAGCAGTACTTC,CASSYQGASYEQYF
TRBJ2-2,-,TRBV29-1,-,TGCAGCGTTGAAGTCAAGAGCCCCGGGGAGCTGTTTTTT,CSVEVKSPGELFF
TRBJ1-1,-,TRBV6-5,-,TGTGCCAGCTTCGGGGGGCAGGGCACTGAAGCTTTCTTT,CASFGGQGTEAFF
TRBJ2-1,few,TRBV14,TRBD2,TGTGCCAGCAGCCACCAGGGCCTTCTAGCGGGAGGTACCTACAATGAGCAGTTCTTC,CASSHQGLLAGGTYNEQFF
TRBJ2-2,-,TRBV19,-,TGTGCCAGTAGTGCACAGGCGAACACCGGGGAGCTGTTTTTT,CASSAQANTGELFF
TRBJ1-5,few,TRBV7-2,TRBD1,TGTGCCAGCAGTTCACAGGGGGGGGGCAATCAGCCCCAGCATTTT,CASSSQGGGNQPQHF
TRBJ2-2,-,TRBV19,TRBD1,TGTGCCAGTAGTCGCGGGACAGGACTAACGAACACCGGGGAGCTGTTTTTT,CASSRGTGLTNTGELFF
TRBJ2-5,few,TRBV12-5,-,TGTGCTAGTGGTTTGGAGGTGACAGCAGAACTGCAAGAGACCCAGTACTTC,CASGLEVTAELQETQYF
TRBJ1-1,once,TRBV6-1,TRBD1,TGTGCCAGCAGTGGGGGACAGGGAAACACTGAAGCTTTCTTT,CASSGGQGNTEAFF
TRBJ1-5,-,TRBV6-1,-,TGTGCCAGCGCGGGGAGCAATCAGCCCCAGCATTTT,CASAGSNQPQHF
TRBJ2-5,-,TRBV9,TRBD2,TGTGCCAGCAGCGTAGGAGGACTAGAAGAGACCCAGTACTTC,CASSVGGLEETQYF
TRBJ2-3,-,TRBV5-6,TRBD1,TGTGCCAGCAGTACCGACAGGGGGCTCCCAGATACGCAGTATTTT,CASSTDRGLPDTQYF
TRBJ2-7,few,TRBV29-1,-,TGCAGCGTTGAATGGACTGATTACGAGCAGTACTTC,CSVEWTDYEQYF
TRBJ2-7,-,TRBV14,-,TGTGCCAGCAGCCTTGGACTCGCCGCGGGGCAGTACTTC,CASSLGLAAGQYF
TRBJ1-1,-,TRBV11-3,-,TGTGCCAGCTCATACACTGAAGCTTTCTTT,CASSYTEAFF
TRBJ2-3,few,TRBV19,TRBD2,TGTGCCAGTAGTCCCCGGGGGGAAAGCACAGATACGCAGTATTTT,CASSPRGESTDTQYF
TRBJ2-5,-,TRBV29-1,-,TGCAGCGTTCTCAACAGCCAAGAGACCCAGTACTTC,CSVLNSQETQYF
TRBJ2-2,-,TRBV5-1,TRBD2,TGCGCCAGCAGGTTACTAGCGGGGTCCACCGGGGAGCTGTTTTTT,CASRLLAGSTGELFF
TRBJ2-7,-,TRBV13,TRBD1,TGTGCCAGCAGCTTAGCAGGGGGCTCCTACGAGCAGTACTTC,CASSLAGGSYEQYF
TRBJ1-1,-,TRBV28,-,TGTGCCAGCAGTTTAACGGACATGAACACTGAAGCTTTCTTT,CASSLTDMNTEAFF
TRBJ1-6,few,TRBV28,-,TGTGCCAGCAGCTCCCCGGGAAGTAGTAATTCACCCCTCCACTTT,CASSSPGSSNSPLHF
TRBJ2-7,-,TRBV6-5,TRBD2,TGTGCCAGCAGTTACGGGGCTAGCGGGAACTACGAGCAGTACTTC,CASSYGASGNYEQYF
TRBJ1-1,-,TRBV9,-,TGTGCCAGTCGCCGCGACGGGATCACTGAAGCTTTCTTT,CASRRDGITEAFF
TRBJ2-1,few,TRBV6-1,TRBD1,TGTGCCAGCCTTAACAGGGGCGCGACGGAAGAGCAGTTCTTC,CASLNRGATEEQFF
TRBJ2-1,-,TRBV11-3,-,TGTGCCAGCAGCCCAGCCATAGCGGCTAACAATGAGCAGTTCTTC,CASSPAIAANNEQFF
TRBJ2-6,few,TRBV10-1,TRBD1,TGCGCCAGCAGTGAACCCTCGGGACAGGGGGAAAGAACTGGGGCCAACGTCCTGACTTTC,CASSEPSGQGERTGANVLTF
TRBJ2-2,-,TRBV9,TRBD1,TGTGCCAGCAGCGTAGGACAGGGGGCGAACACCGGGGAGCTGTTTTTT,CASSVGQGANTGELFF
TRBJ2-3,-,TRBV5-1,TRBD1,TGCGCCAGCAGCATCCGGGACAGGGTAGATACGCAGTATTTT,CASSIRDRVDTQYF